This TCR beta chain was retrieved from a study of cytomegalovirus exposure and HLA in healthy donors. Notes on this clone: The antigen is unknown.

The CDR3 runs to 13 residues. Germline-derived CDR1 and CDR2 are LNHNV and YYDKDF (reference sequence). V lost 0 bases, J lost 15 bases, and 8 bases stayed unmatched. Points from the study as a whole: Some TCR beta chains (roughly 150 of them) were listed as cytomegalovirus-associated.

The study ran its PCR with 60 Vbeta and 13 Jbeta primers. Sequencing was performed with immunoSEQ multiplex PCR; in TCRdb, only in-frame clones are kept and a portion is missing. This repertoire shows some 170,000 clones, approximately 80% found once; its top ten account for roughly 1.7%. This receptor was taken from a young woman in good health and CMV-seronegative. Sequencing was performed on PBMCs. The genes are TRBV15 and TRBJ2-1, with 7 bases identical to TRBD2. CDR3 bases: TGTGCCACCAGCAGAGATCGGGGGGATGAGTGGTTCTTC. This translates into CATSRDRGDEWFF.